This T cell receptor beta chain is from a study of T-cell memory formation after mild COVID-19. The V gene lost 5 bases and the J gene lost 6 bases, with 14 bases spanning the gap. The CDR3 is 14 residues long. Germline loops: CDR1 SGHTA, CDR2 FQGNSA. TCRdb recomputed calls from the 5' RACE reads with MiXCR, one row per CDR3 protein. There are around 390,000 distinct CDR3 sequences in the sample; about 15% occur only once, and around a fifth lies in the top ten. This clonotype was obtained from a man aged 18 to 29 who had mild COVID-19 (a few samples of this study predate the infection). Cell type and time point are not known. The material sequenced was PBMCs or a T cell subset sorted from them (not recorded which). The rearrangement links TRBV7-2 to TRBJ2-1; weak D call: TRBD2 (6 bases). CDR3 nucleotide sequence: TGTGCCAGCAGCGAAACCCGGGACTTCAATGAGCAGTTCTTC. It specifies CASSETRDFNEQFF.